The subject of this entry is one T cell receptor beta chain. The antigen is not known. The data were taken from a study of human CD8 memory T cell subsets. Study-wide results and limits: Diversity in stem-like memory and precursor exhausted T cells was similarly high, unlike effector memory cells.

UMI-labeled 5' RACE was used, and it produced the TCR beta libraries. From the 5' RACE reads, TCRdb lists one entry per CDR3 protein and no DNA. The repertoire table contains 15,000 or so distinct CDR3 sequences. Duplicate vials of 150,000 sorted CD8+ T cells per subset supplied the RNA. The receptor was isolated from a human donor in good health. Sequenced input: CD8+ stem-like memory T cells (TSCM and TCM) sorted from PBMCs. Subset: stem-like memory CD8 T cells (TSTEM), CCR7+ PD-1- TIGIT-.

CDR3 in amino acids: CASSFGRANQPQHF. V gene TRBV7-9 combines with J gene TRBJ1-5. Germline-derived CDR1 and CDR2 are SEHNR and FQNEAQ (reference sequence). The CDR3 has 14 amino acids.